Below, 13 T cell receptor beta chains from the same sample are listed, as sequenced in a study of PD-1 blockade in classical Hodgkin lymphoma. Each and every patient relapsed after autologous stem cell transplantation, and patients got differing brentuximab vedotin exposure. Sequencing was performed with immunoSEQ multiplex PCR; in TCRdb, only in-frame clones are kept and a portion is missing. The sample gives around 36,000 clones, 85% to 90% of which show up once; about 9% is in the top ten. The sample in question was peripheral blood mononuclear cells (PBMCs), obtained at baseline. The receptors originated from a human donor with classical Hodgkin lymphoma.

V and J are TRBV6-1 and TRBJ2-5; D not resolved. The J call is doubtful: the DNA matches TRBJ2-7 better. This CDR3 is built from 11 residues. Germline V gives CDR1 MNHNS, CDR2 SASEGT. CDR3 in DNA: TGTGCCAGCAGTGAACACCTCGAGCAGTACTTC. Amino acid sequence: CASSEHLEQYF.

The rearrangement joins TRBV5-1 to TRBJ2-7; no firm D call. Germline CDR1 and CDR2: SGHRS and YFSETQ. The CDR3 totals 13 residues. Trimming shortened V by 0 bases and J by 6 bases, and 10 bases separated the two germline ends. CDR3: CASSLAFEAEQYF. CDR3 bases: TGCGCCAGCAGCTTGGCCTTCGAGGCCGAGCAGTACTTC.

The chain carries TRBV18 and TRBJ2-1, with 10 bases identical to TRBD2. The CDR3 loop spans 15 amino acids. The germline V gene encodes CDR1 KGHSH and CDR2 LQKENI. After removal of 2 bases from V and 9 bases from J, the junction contained 7 bases not matched to a gene. Written as DNA, the CDR3 is TGTGCCAGCTCACCAGAAAGCGGGGGGGCCATTGAGCAGTTCTTC. Translating gives CASSPESGGAIEQFF.

The sample holds one count of this clone. The chain has TRBV7-3 and TRBJ1-1; D is uncertain. The CDR3 extends over 13 amino acids. CDR1 is SGHTA and CDR2 is FQGTGA in the germline V gene. V was cut by 5 bases and J by 1 base, with 8 bases left in between. The DNA for the CDR3 is TGTGCCAGCAGCATGACGCGGAACACTGAAGCTTTCTTT. This codes for CASSMTRNTEAFF.

The chain has TRBV30 and TRBJ2-2; TRBD1 agrees at 8 bases. The V segment lost 5 bases and the J segment 1 base; nucleotides outside the gene matches: 3. The CDR3 sequence is 14 residues long. Germline values: CDR1 GTSNPN, CDR2 SVGIG (reference sequence). The CDR3 coding sequence is TGTGCCTGGGCCGGGACAGGGAACACCGGGGAGCTGTTTTTT. Amino acid sequence: CAWAGTGNTGELFF.

The chain is built from TRBV12-5 and TRBJ2-5; 10 bases are shared with TRBD2. Germline CDR1 reads LGHNT; CDR2 reads FRNRAP. CDR3 length: 13 amino acids. J lost 4 bases, V lost 6 bases, and 2 bases had no gene match. CDR3 region: CASGLAGAETQYF. The CDR3 nucleotides are TGTGCTAGTGGCCTAGCGGGAGCAGAGACCCAGTACTTC.

This clone is classed as medium-sized. The chain has TRBV25-1 and TRBJ1-6; 7 positions agree with TRBD1. The germline CDR1 and CDR2 sequences are MGHDK and SYGVNS. The ends lost 6 bases at V and 6 bases at J; junction bases unmatched: 5. This CDR3 comprises 14 residues. The CDR3 nucleotides are TGTGCCAGCAGGGGGCAGGGGGGTAATTCACCCCTCCACTTT. Translating gives CASRGQGGNSPLHF. Based on the CDR3 plus reference TRBV25-1 and TRBJ1-6, the full variable domain is EADIYQTPRYLVIGTGKKITLECSQTMGHDKMYWYQQDPGMELHLIHYSYGVNSTEKGDLSSESTVSRIRTEHFPLTLESARPSHTSQYLCASRGQGGNSPLHFGNGTRLTVT.

The chain links TRBV6-5 to TRBJ2-2, with a tentative D call TRBD1 (5 bases). Germline V lookup: CDR1 MNHEY, CDR2 SVGAGI. The CDR3 is 16 residues long. The V end was cut by 2 bases, the J end by 1 base, with 11 bases between. CDR3: CASSYLGHQNTGELFF. DNA for the CDR3: TGTGCCAGCAGTTACCTCGGACACCAGAACACCGGGGAGCTGTTTTTT.

The V call is TRBV7-2, the J call TRBJ1-2; D is ambiguous. Germline CDR1 is SGHTA and CDR2 is FQGNSA. This CDR3 is built from 12 residues. Trimming pared 6 bases from V and 8 bases from J, leaving 13 bases between. The CDR3 DNA reads as TGTGCCAGCAGTCCCCACGCGCAGGGCTACACCTTC. Translating gives CASSPHAQGYTF. Supplemented by reference TRBV7-2 and TRBJ1-2, the full variable domain reads GAGVSQSPSNKVTEKGKDVELRCDPISGHTALYWYRQSLGQGLEFLIYFQGNSAPDKSGLPSDRFSAERTGGSVSTLTIQRTQQEDSAVYLCASSPHAQGYTFGSGTRLTVV.

This chain connects TRBV7-8 to TRBJ1-2; 9 bases are a match to TRBD1. CDR3 length: 14 residues. V trimming: 8 bases; J trimming: 3 bases; junction bases outside the gene matches: 7. Germline-derived CDR1 and CDR2 are SGHVS and FQNEAQ. CDR3 DNA: TGTGCCAGCGGTAACAGGGGGCGTCACTATGGCTACACCTTC. Residues: CASGNRGRHYGYTF.

The chain recombines TRBV11-2 with TRBJ2-1; TRBD2 aligns across 8 bases. The V and J ends lost 4 bases and 6 bases, in that order; junction bases with no gene match: 2. This CDR3 is 13 amino acids long. CDR1 is SGHAT, CDR2 FQNNGV, per germline. The DNA for the CDR3 is TGTGCCAGCAGCTGGACTAGCTCCAATGAGCAGTTCTTC. Encoded protein: CASSWTSSNEQFF. The variable domain in full, with the rest retrieved from reference TRBV11-2 and TRBJ2-1, is EAGVAQSPRYKIIEKRQSVAFWCNPISGHATLYWYQQILGQGPKLLIQFQNNGVVDDSQLPKDRFSAERLKGVDSTLKIQPAKLEDSAVYLCASSWTSSNEQFFGPGTRLTVL.

J is TRBJ1-1 and V is TRBV9, with TRBD1 matching over 8 bases. Looked up from germline, CDR1 is SGDLS and CDR2 is YYNGEE. V gave up 3 bases and J gave up 5 bases; unmatched junction bases: 12. The CDR3 is 16 amino acids. The DNA for the CDR3 is TGTGCCAGCAGCGCCATCGGACAGGGAAGGTGGACTGAAGCTTTCTTT. It yields the protein CASSAIGQGRWTEAFF.

The chain uses TRBV28 and TRBJ1-2; TRBD1 aligns across 7 bases. Per the germline V gene, CDR1 is MDHEN and CDR2 is SYDVKM. The CDR3 extends over 16 amino acids. The J segment lost 2 bases and the V segment lost 7 bases, leaving 13 bases of the junction unmatched. CDR3 in amino acids: CASMGSTGERNYGYTF. CDR3 nucleotides: TGTGCCAGCATGGGTTCCACAGGGGAAAGGAACTATGGCTACACCTTC.